The rows below give T cell receptor beta chains drawn from one sample of a study of cytomegalovirus exposure and HLA in healthy donors. Clones were sequenced by immunoSEQ multiplex PCR, and TCRdb holds only the in-frame ones, with some missing. The sample gives about 76,000 clones, 80% to 90% of which show up once; 1.5% to 2% is in the top ten. Specimen: PBMCs. The source of these receptors is a woman aged 25 to 39 in good health and CMV-seronegative. The CDR3 runs from the conserved cysteine through the conserved F or W. D genes are given only for firm matches. Clone size is given for some rows only: seen once, a few or many times, or a class if the clone is expanded.

j_call: TRBJ2-7
v_call: TRBV29-1
d_call: TRBD2
clone_size: few
cdr3_length: 15
cdr3_nt: TGCAGCGTTGAAAAGGCTAGCGGGCCCACCTACGAGCAGTACTTC
cdr3_aa: CSVEKASGPTYEQYF

j_call: TRBJ2-2
v_call: TRBV27
d_call: TRBD1
clone_size: -
cdr3_length: 15
cdr3_nt: TGTGCCAGCAGTACCCCGGACAGGCTGCACGGGGAGCTGTTTTTT
cdr3_aa: CASSTPDRLHGELFF

j_call: TRBJ2-1
v_call: TRBV19
d_call: TRBD2
clone_size: -
cdr3_length: 14
cdr3_nt: TGTGCCAGTGGGGGTAGCGGGAGGGCCTCTGAGCAGTTCTTC
cdr3_aa: CASGGSGRASEQFF

j_call: TRBJ2-2
v_call: TRBV7-9
d_call: -
clone_size: -
cdr3_length: 15
cdr3_nt: TGTGCCAGCATCTATTCCCTTGGGGGGACCGGGGAGCTGTTTTTT
cdr3_aa: CASIYSLGGTGELFF

j_call: TRBJ1-1
v_call: TRBV29-1
d_call: TRBD1
clone_size: -
cdr3_length: 16
cdr3_nt: TGCAGCGTTGATCCCCCCCTCCCCGGACAGGGTGGTGAAGCTTTCTTT
cdr3_aa: CSVDPPLPGQGGEAFF

j_call: TRBJ1-2
v_call: TRBV29-1
d_call: TRBD1
clone_size: -
cdr3_length: 13
cdr3_nt: TGCAGCGGGCGACAGGGGGCGTATGATGGCTACACCTTC
cdr3_aa: CSGRQGAYDGYTF

j_call: TRBJ2-5
v_call: TRBV5-4
d_call: -
clone_size: -
cdr3_length: 15
cdr3_nt: TGTGCCAGCAGCTTGGGGGGGGTGCAACAAGAGACCCAGTACTTC
cdr3_aa: CASSLGGVQQETQYF

j_call: TRBJ1-1
v_call: TRBV6-5
d_call: -
clone_size: -
cdr3_length: 15
cdr3_nt: TGTGCCAGCACCTCATCCCTGGTGGCGAACACTGAAGCTTTCTTT
cdr3_aa: CASTSSLVANTEAFF

j_call: TRBJ2-1
v_call: TRBV7-3
d_call: TRBD2
clone_size: -
cdr3_length: 16
cdr3_nt: TGTGCCAGCAGCTTAAGTCTAGCGGCCTCCTACAATGAGCAGTTCTTC
cdr3_aa: CASSLSLAASYNEQFF

j_call: TRBJ1-5
v_call: TRBV28
d_call: -
clone_size: -
cdr3_length: 13
cdr3_nt: TGTGCCAGCGGGCAGGGAGGTGTTCAGCCCCAGCATTTT
cdr3_aa: CASGQGGVQPQHF

j_call: TRBJ1-4
v_call: TRBV7-9
d_call: TRBD1
clone_size: -
cdr3_length: 12
cdr3_nt: TGTGCCAGCAGCTTATCCGGAGGGACAGCGGAATTT
cdr3_aa: CASSLSGGTAEF

j_call: TRBJ1-4
v_call: TRBV2
d_call: -
clone_size: few
cdr3_length: 16
cdr3_nt: TGTGCCAGCAGTGAAACAGGGCCCTCAACTAATGAAAAACTGTTTTTT
cdr3_aa: CASSETGPSTNEKLFF

j_call: TRBJ1-2
v_call: TRBV19
d_call: TRBD1
clone_size: -
cdr3_length: 15
cdr3_nt: TGTGCCAGTAGTATCCGGGACAGAAGGAGGTATGGCTACACCTTC
cdr3_aa: CASSIRDRRRYGYTF

j_call: TRBJ2-7
v_call: TRBV27
d_call: TRBD1
clone_size: -
cdr3_length: 13
cdr3_nt: TGTGCCAGCAGTTCACAGGGGCGCTACGAGCAGTACTTC
cdr3_aa: CASSSQGRYEQYF

j_call: TRBJ1-1
v_call: TRBV7-2
d_call: -
clone_size: -
cdr3_length: 13
cdr3_nt: TGTGCCAGCACCCCACAGTTGAACACTGAAGCTTTCTTT
cdr3_aa: CASTPQLNTEAFF

j_call: TRBJ2-7
v_call: TRBV5-1
d_call: TRBD2
clone_size: -
cdr3_length: 16
cdr3_nt: TGCGCCAGCAGCTACATGACTAGCGGGAGGGCCGGAGAGCAGTACTTC
cdr3_aa: CASSYMTSGRAGEQYF

j_call: TRBJ1-2
v_call: TRBV6-5
d_call: TRBD1
clone_size: -
cdr3_length: 13
cdr3_nt: TGTGCCAGCAGTTACTCGACAGGGGGTGGCTACACCTTC
cdr3_aa: CASSYSTGGGYTF

j_call: TRBJ2-2
v_call: TRBV9
d_call: -
clone_size: -
cdr3_length: 15
cdr3_nt: TGTGCCAGCAGCCCAACTAGTCCCACCGCCGGGGAGCTGTTTTTT
cdr3_aa: CASSPTSPTAGELFF

j_call: TRBJ1-5
v_call: TRBV5-1
d_call: -
clone_size: -
cdr3_length: 14
cdr3_nt: TGCGCCAGCAGCTTTTCGGCAGGCTATCAGCCCCAGCATTTT
cdr3_aa: CASSFSAGYQPQHF

j_call: TRBJ1-2
v_call: TRBV28
d_call: -
clone_size: -
cdr3_length: 15
cdr3_nt: TGTGCCAGTGGGGGGGGCCTCGGTTCTGTGGATGGCTACACCTTC
cdr3_aa: CASGGGLGSVDGYTF

j_call: TRBJ2-7
v_call: TRBV2
d_call: TRBD1
clone_size: once
cdr3_length: 13
cdr3_nt: TGTGCCAGCAGTGGCAGGGGGCCCTACGAGCAGTACTTC
cdr3_aa: CASSGRGPYEQYF

j_call: TRBJ2-5
v_call: TRBV29-1
d_call: TRBD2
clone_size: few
cdr3_length: 19
cdr3_nt: TGCAGCGGGAGGGTTCGGCTAGCGGGAGGTCCCAGCAACCAAGAGACCCAGTACTTC
cdr3_aa: CSGRVRLAGGPSNQETQYF

j_call: TRBJ2-1
v_call: TRBV6-1
d_call: TRBD1
clone_size: once
cdr3_length: 16
cdr3_nt: TGTGCCAGCAGTGAAGCGCGAGGGGGCGTATTAAATGAGCAGTTCTTC
cdr3_aa: CASSEARGGVLNEQFF

j_call: TRBJ2-1
v_call: TRBV27
d_call: TRBD1
clone_size: -
cdr3_length: 17
cdr3_nt: TGTGCCAGCAGTTGGTCGGGGTCGACAGGGGCCCTTTCTATCGAGTTCTTC
cdr3_aa: CASSWSGSTGALSIEFF

j_call: TRBJ1-1
v_call: TRBV2
d_call: -
clone_size: -
cdr3_length: 14
cdr3_nt: TGTGCCAGCAGTGAAGCGAGAATGAACACTGAAGCTTTCTTT
cdr3_aa: CASSEARMNTEAFF

j_call: TRBJ2-1
v_call: TRBV6-6
d_call: -
clone_size: -
cdr3_length: 14
cdr3_nt: TGTGCCAGCAGTCACCAGGTGGGGGGCAATGAGCAGTTCTTC
cdr3_aa: CASSHQVGGNEQFF

j_call: TRBJ2-3
v_call: TRBV5-1
d_call: TRBD2
clone_size: -
cdr3_length: 13
cdr3_nt: TGCGCCAGCACCGAGGGGAGGGCAGATACGCAGTATTTT
cdr3_aa: CASTEGRADTQYF

j_call: TRBJ1-2
v_call: TRBV29-1
d_call: -
clone_size: once
cdr3_length: 14
cdr3_nt: TGCAGCGCCCTGGGAGGTTCTTCTAACTATGGCTACACCTTC
cdr3_aa: CSALGGSSNYGYTF

j_call: TRBJ2-2
v_call: TRBV18
d_call: TRBD1
clone_size: -
cdr3_length: 15
cdr3_nt: TGTGCCAGCTCCCCTAGACAGGGAAGCACCGGGGAGCTGTTTTTT
cdr3_aa: CASSPRQGSTGELFF

j_call: TRBJ2-3
v_call: TRBV13
d_call: -
clone_size: -
cdr3_length: 15
cdr3_nt: TGTGCCAGCAGGACAGGGACTAGGAGCACAGATACGCAGTATTTT
cdr3_aa: CASRTGTRSTDTQYF

j_call: TRBJ1-3
v_call: TRBV28
d_call: TRBD1
clone_size: -
cdr3_length: 14
cdr3_nt: TGTGCCAGCTATACAGGGGGCGATGGAAACACCATATATTTT
cdr3_aa: CASYTGGDGNTIYF

j_call: TRBJ2-1
v_call: TRBV23-1
d_call: -
clone_size: -
cdr3_length: 17
cdr3_nt: TGCGCCAGCAGTCAGCGAATGACCGGGAGCACAATCAATGAGCAGTTCTTC
cdr3_aa: CASSQRMTGSTINEQFF

j_call: TRBJ1-2
v_call: TRBV5-4
d_call: TRBD1
clone_size: once
cdr3_length: 13
cdr3_nt: TGTGCCAGCAGCTTGGGGCAGGGGGAAGGCTACACCTTC
cdr3_aa: CASSLGQGEGYTF

j_call: TRBJ1-1
v_call: TRBV18
d_call: TRBD1
clone_size: few
cdr3_length: 14
cdr3_nt: TGTGCCAGCTCACCGGACAGGGGTGGGACTGAAGCTTTCTTT
cdr3_aa: CASSPDRGGTEAFF

j_call: TRBJ2-2
v_call: TRBV5-4
d_call: -
clone_size: -
cdr3_length: 16
cdr3_nt: TGTGCCAGCAGCTTGTCTGCGGGGGCGGGCACCGGGGAGCTGTTTTTT
cdr3_aa: CASSLSAGAGTGELFF

j_call: TRBJ1-1
v_call: TRBV30
d_call: -
clone_size: -
cdr3_length: 13
cdr3_nt: TGTGCCTGGAGAGGCAGGGGTGACACTGAAGCTTTCTTT
cdr3_aa: CAWRGRGDTEAFF

j_call: TRBJ2-5
v_call: TRBV5-1
d_call: TRBD1
clone_size: -
cdr3_length: 14
cdr3_nt: TGCGCCAGCAGCGCCAGGGGGACCCAAGAGACCCAGTACTTC
cdr3_aa: CASSARGTQETQYF

j_call: TRBJ1-5
v_call: TRBV10-3
d_call: TRBD1
clone_size: -
cdr3_length: 12
cdr3_nt: TGTGCCAGGACAGGGGGCAATCAGCCCCAGCATTTT
cdr3_aa: CARTGGNQPQHF

j_call: TRBJ1-1
v_call: TRBV18
d_call: -
clone_size: -
cdr3_length: 16
cdr3_nt: TGTGCCAGCTCCCCAACCCAGGGCTACGGGAACACTGAAGCTTTCTTT
cdr3_aa: CASSPTQGYGNTEAFF

j_call: TRBJ2-2
v_call: TRBV5-6
d_call: TRBD2
clone_size: -
cdr3_length: 14
cdr3_nt: TGTGCCAGCATGAGAGCGGGAGGGATTGGGGAGCTGTTTTTT
cdr3_aa: CASMRAGGIGELFF

j_call: TRBJ2-2
v_call: TRBV5-1
d_call: -
clone_size: -
cdr3_length: 13
cdr3_nt: TGCGCCAGCAGCTTGGAGCGCACCGGGGAGCTGTTTTTT
cdr3_aa: CASSLERTGELFF